What follows are 30 T cell receptor beta chains derived from one specimen sequenced in a study of blood T cell repertoires in COVID-19. The data were produced by immunoSEQ multiplex PCR, yet TCRdb's version contains in-frame clones alone and is incomplete. The sample has 250,000 or so clones, more than 70% seen once. Sequenced: peripheral blood. The receptors derive from a woman in her sixties with acute or convalescent COVID-19.

The V gene is TRBV5-1, the J gene TRBJ1-1, with D maybe TRBD1 (6 bases). The CDR3 contains 13 residues. The germline gives CDR1 SGHRS, CDR2 YFSETQ. V dropped 2 bases and J dropped 6 bases, with 11 bases sitting between them. The CDR3 nucleotides are TGCGCCAGCAGCTTTGGGCAGGGGCCTGAAGCTTTCTTT. As protein: CASSFGQGPEAFF.

The chain is built from TRBV9 and TRBJ2-3; 7 bases match TRBD1. Germline V gene lookup returns CDR1 SGDLS and CDR2 YYNGEE. This CDR3 has 16 residues. Trimming removed 2 bases from V and 0 bases from J; junction bases left unmatched: 6. The CDR3 DNA reads TGTGCCAGCAGCGTCCCCGAGACAGGGAGCACAGATACGCAGTATTTT. Residues: CASSVPETGSTDTQYF.

The rearrangement uses TRBV3-1 (or the pseudogene TRBV3-2) and TRBJ2-4, with D tentatively TRBD1 (6 bases). V dropped 0 bases and J dropped 9 bases, with 15 bases sitting between them. The CDR3 runs to 15 residues. CDR1 and CDR2 (germline): LGHDT, YNNKEL (reference sequence). The CDR3 DNA sequence: TGTGCCAGCAGCCAAGATGTAAGGGAAGGGGGCATTCAGTACTTC. Protein product: CASSQDVREGGIQYF.

The DNA of the CDR3 is TGTGCCAGCAGTTTATACTCGGACAGCTACGAGCAGTACTTC. Protein sequence: CASSLYSDSYEQYF. The rearrangement links TRBV27 to TRBJ2-7; the D gene is possibly TRBD1 (6 bases). This CDR3 has 14 amino acids. The ends were cut back, 1 base at V and 3 bases at J, with 10 bases in the middle. Germline V gene data show CDR1 as MNHEY and CDR2 as SMNVEV (reference sequence).

This clone showed up just once. J is TRBJ2-1 and V is TRBV5-4, with TRBD2 matching over 10 bases. This CDR3 is 17 amino acids long. Germline CDR1 reads SGHNT; CDR2 reads YYREEE (reference sequence). J gave up 6 bases and V 0 bases, and 9 bases lay outside the gene matches. This CDR3 reads CASSLAVLAGDVNEQFF. For the CDR3, the DNA is TGTGCCAGCAGCTTGGCCGTTCTAGCGGGAGACGTCAATGAGCAGTTCTTC.

The chain joins TRBV27 to TRBJ1-3; possibly TRBD1 for D (5 bases). Germline loops: CDR1 MNHEY, CDR2 SMNVEV (reference sequence). The CDR3 extends over 15 amino acids. V lost 5 bases and J 4 bases, leaving 15 bases between the germline ends. CDR3 in DNA: TGTGCCAGCAGTCCCCTTGGGGCGCGAGGAAACACCATATATTTT. This translates into CASSPLGARGNTIYF.

The gene calls are TRBV4-3 and TRBJ2-7, with D tentatively TRBD2 (6 bases). The CDR3 sequence is 15 residues long. Trimming left V 5 bases short and J 3 bases short, with 17 bases between. The germline V gene encodes CDR1 LGHNA and CDR2 YSLEER. CDR3 in amino acids: CASSAGRLPLYEQYF. In DNA form, the CDR3 reads TGCGCCAGCAGCGCGGGACGGCTCCCCCTCTACGAGCAGTACTTC.

The chain couples TRBV19 to TRBJ1-1, with 9 bases lining up with TRBD1. CDR1 and CDR2 from the germline V gene are LNHDA and SQIVND (reference sequence). The CDR3 contains 14 residues. V lost 6 bases to trimming and J lost 4 bases; unmatched junction nucleotides: 6. Here the CDR3 DNA reads TGTGCCAGTAGCCTTGGACAGGGGATCACTGAAGCTTTCTTT. Residues: CASSLGQGITEAFF.

J is TRBJ1-1 and V is TRBV19; TRBD1 might be the D (5 bases). The CDR3 is 17 residues long. Trimming removed 3 bases from V and 0 bases from J, with 17 bases in between. Germline CDR1 LNHDA, CDR2 SQIVND (reference sequence). The CDR3 DNA follows: TGTGCCAGTAGTATGCCCATCGCAGGGATTTTGAACACTGAAGCTTTCTTT. Protein: CASSMPIAGILNTEAFF.

V is TRBV27 and J is TRBJ2-7; 9 bases are a match to TRBD2. The length of the CDR3 is 15 residues. After removal of 5 bases from V and 3 bases from J, the junction contained 8 bases not matched to a gene. From germline, CDR1 is MNHEY and CDR2 SMNVEV (reference sequence). The CDR3 loop reads CASSPTSGGGYEQYF. The CDR3 region has the DNA TGTGCCAGCAGTCCGACTAGCGGAGGGGGCTACGAGCAGTACTTC.

V gene TRBV30 combines with J gene TRBJ1-2; 10 bases are a match to TRBD1. Germline V CDR1 and CDR2: GTSNPN, SVGIG (reference sequence). This CDR3 region has 15 residues. The ends lost 4 bases at V and 5 bases at J; junction bases unmatched: 10. This chain's CDR3 is CAWINKGDRGYGYTF. CDR3 nucleotides: TGTGCCTGGATAAATAAGGGGGACAGGGGATATGGCTACACCTTC.

The rearrangement links TRBV7-9 to TRBJ1-3; D unresolved. Deletions cut 2 bases from V and 3 bases from J, with 8 bases between. This CDR3 comprises 14 residues. CDR1 is SEHNR, CDR2 FQNEAQ, per germline (reference sequence). Here the CDR3 DNA reads TGTGCCAGCAGCTTACGACTATTTGGAAACACCATATATTTT. Protein: CASSLRLFGNTIYF.

The V and J genes are TRBV30 and TRBJ1-3; D is perhaps TRBD1 (5 bases). Germline CDR1 is GTSNPN and CDR2 is SVGIG (reference sequence). Between the trimmed V and J ends, which lost 3 bases and 4 bases, there was a span of 13 bases. The CDR3 extends over 14 amino acids. Here the CDR3 DNA reads TGTGCCTGGAGCCCCAGGGTCGCCGGAAACACCATATATTTT. Its protein product is CAWSPRVAGNTIYF.

CDR3 amino acids: CAWSAQYRGGYTF. The CDR3 bases are TGTGCCTGGAGTGCCCAATACAGGGGCGGCTACACCTTC. This chain links TRBV30 with TRBJ1-2; 7 bases map to TRBD1. The CDR3 is 13 residues long. Germline CDR1 and CDR2: GTSNPN and SVGIG (reference sequence). After removal of 1 base from V and 8 bases from J, the junction contained 7 bases not matched to a gene.

This rearrangement joins TRBV5-4 to TRBJ2-2; 8 bases fit TRBD2. Per germline, CDR1 SGHNT and CDR2 YYREEE (reference sequence). This CDR3 is built from 14 residues. The junction had 6 bases not matched to a gene; V was cut back by 5 bases and J by 6 bases. In DNA, the CDR3 is TGTGCCAGCAGAAGACCGGGGGGGGCCGGGGAGCTGTTTTTT. This codes for CASRRPGGAGELFF.

V usage is TRBV24-1 and J usage is TRBJ2-3, with TRBD2 matching 7 bases. In germline, CDR1 is KGHDR, CDR2 SFDVKD. The CDR3 length is 18 residues. V was clipped by 5 bases and J by 2 bases; unmatched bases: 15. Here the CDR3 reads CATSALNPGAGPTDTQYF. Here the CDR3 DNA reads TGTGCCACCAGTGCCCTAAACCCGGGAGCGGGGCCCACAGATACGCAGTATTTT.

V gene TRBV19 combines with J gene TRBJ2-7, with D perhaps TRBD1 (5 bases). This CDR3 is 13 amino acids long. Trimming took 3 bases from V and 1 from J, leaving 7 bases between them. Per germline, CDR1 LNHDA and CDR2 SQIVND (reference sequence). CDR3 sequence reads: CASSMRQSYEQYF. Here the CDR3 DNA reads TGTGCCAGTAGTATGAGACAGTCCTACGAGCAGTACTTC.

This sequence joins TRBV11-2 and TRBJ1-6; 10 nucleotides agree with TRBD1. This CDR3 contains 16 residues. J was trimmed by 9 bases and V by 5 bases; bases with no gene match: 10. The germline V gene encodes CDR1 SGHAT and CDR2 FQNNGV. CDR3 amino acids: CASSRTQTGGTSPLHF. The CDR3 nucleotides read TGTGCCAGCAGCCGGACCCAGACAGGGGGCACTTCACCCCTCCACTTT.

Written as DNA, the CDR3 is TGTGCCAGCAGCCAAGAGGGGTCTCTCTCGGGGTGGGGCTACACCTTC. It is translated as CASSQEGSLSGWGYTF. The J gene is TRBJ1-2, the V gene TRBV4-2; D unresolved. The germline V and J ends were trimmed by 0 bases and 8 bases, with 19 bases remaining between them. The length of the CDR3 is 16 residues. CDR1 and CDR2 from the germline V gene are LGHNA and YNFKEQ.

This clone was recorded once. This sequence joins TRBV27 and TRBJ2-7; 11 nucleotides align to TRBD2. V gave up 1 base and J gave up 4 bases; unmatched junction bases: 15. Germline V gene lookup returns CDR1 MNHEY and CDR2 SMNVEV (reference sequence). CDR3 length: 19 residues. The CDR3 spells CASSLYARGRASGRYEQYF. DNA for the CDR3: TGTGCCAGCAGTTTATACGCCAGGGGAAGGGCTAGCGGGAGGTACGAGCAGTACTTC.

The CDR3 DNA reads TGTGCCAGCAGCTCAGACGGGAGTCCGTTATACGAGCAGTACTTC. This gives the protein CASSSDGSPLYEQYF. The chain combines TRBV7-2 with TRBJ2-7; TRBD2 might be the D (6 bases). The germline gives CDR1 SGHTA, CDR2 FQGNSA. The V gene lost 4 bases and the J gene lost 4 bases, with 17 bases spanning the gap. This CDR3 contains 15 residues.

The V gene is TRBV5-1, the J gene TRBJ2-5; TRBD1 aligns across 9 bases. The CDR3 is made up of 15 amino acids. V shed 7 bases and J 2 bases; nucleotides not matched to a gene: 9. CDR1 and CDR2 (germline): SGHRS, YFSETQ. The CDR3 sequence is CASRIGTGYQETQYF. As DNA, the CDR3 is TGCGCCAGCCGGATCGGGACAGGGTATCAAGAGACCCAGTACTTC.

This chain joins TRBV12-3 or TRBV12-4 and TRBJ1-2, with no clear D. The germline V and J ends were trimmed by 4 bases and 7 bases, with 10 bases remaining between them. The CDR3 loop spans 12 amino acids. CDR3 loop: CASSSGRGGYTF. The DNA of the CDR3 is TGTGCCAGCAGTTCCGGGCGGGGTGGCTACACCTTC.

The sample holds one count of this clone. This chain joins TRBV6-5 and TRBJ1-3; weak D call: TRBD1 (6 bases). CDR3 length equals 14 residues. V lost 8 bases, J lost 0 bases, and 11 bases lay in between. Germline CDR1 reads MNHEY; CDR2 reads SVGAGI. The CDR3 loop reads CASRGGVSGNTIYF. CDR3 sequence (DNA): TGTGCCAGCCGAGGGGGAGTCTCTGGAAACACCATATATTTT.

V is TRBV3-1 (or the pseudogene TRBV3-2) and J is TRBJ1-5; D is undetermined. Trimming took off 0 bases at V and 3 bases at J, with 15 bases between the two ends. This CDR3 comprises 17 residues. Germline values: CDR1 LGHDT, CDR2 YNNKEL (reference sequence). The CDR3 DNA is TGTGCCAGCAGCCAAGATTTTCCTAAACGGGTCAATCAGCCCCAGCATTTT. Protein: CASSQDFPKRVNQPQHF.

V is TRBV6-2 or TRBV6-3 and J is TRBJ2-7; possible D gene TRBD2, 5 bases. The CDR3 loop spans 13 amino acids. Germline V CDR1 and CDR2: MNHEY, SVGEGT. Trimming stripped 2 bases from V and 3 bases from J, with 8 bases between. The CDR3, as DNA: TGTGCCAGCAGTTACCTCGGACTCTACGAGCAGTACTTC. Translation gives CASSYLGLYEQYF.

This clone has only one observation. The genes are TRBV2 and TRBJ1-2, with D possibly TRBD1 on 6 matching bases. Trimming removed 6 bases from V and 4 bases from J, with 27 bases in between. CDR3 length: 18 amino acids. Germline lookup yields CDR1 SNHLY and CDR2 FYNNEI. The CDR3 protein is CASSAQRTANRESYGYTF. The CDR3, as DNA: TGTGCCAGCAGCGCCCAAAGGACAGCGAATAGGGAGTCCTATGGCTACACCTTC.

V and J are TRBV19 and TRBJ1-5; D unclear. Trimming stripped 4 bases from V and 0 bases from J, with 4 bases between. This CDR3 is built from 13 residues. The V gene's germline CDR1 is LNHDA and CDR2 SQIVND (reference sequence). The CDR3 region is CASSKSSNQPQHF. CDR3 nucleotide sequence: TGTGCCAGTAGTAAGAGTAGCAATCAGCCCCAGCATTTT.

This clone was detected only once. V usage is TRBV2 and J usage is TRBJ2-1; TRBD2 matches at 10 bases. Germline V gene data show CDR1 as SNHLY and CDR2 as FYNNEI. V lost 4 bases, J lost 6 bases, and 9 bases stayed unmatched. The CDR3 has 16 residues. As DNA, the CDR3 is TGTGCCAGCAGTGGGGCTAGCGGGAGACGGGGCAATGAGCAGTTCTTC. Its protein is CASSGASGRRGNEQFF.

This chain links TRBV4-2 with TRBJ2-2, with 7 bases that match TRBD2. The germline gives CDR1 LGHNA, CDR2 YNFKEQ. V lost 7 bases, J lost 1 base, and 9 bases stayed unmatched. This CDR3 has 16 amino acids. This CDR3 is CASTGAIAGNTGELFF. Written as DNA, the CDR3 is TGTGCCAGCACAGGTGCGATAGCGGGGAACACCGGGGAGCTGTTTTTT.